The source of this T cell receptor beta chain is a study of cytomegalovirus exposure and HLA in healthy donors. General observations from the study: Using the classifier, cytomegalovirus status was reportedly diagnosed with high specificity and sensitivity.

Primers: 60 Vbeta forward and 13 Jbeta reverse. TCRdb keeps only in-frame clones here, not all; method: immunoSEQ multiplex PCR. Of 95,000 to 150,000 clones detected, 50% to 75% appear once; the ten largest clones hold approximately 8%. Concerning this clone: The antigen remains undetermined.

The CDR3 contains 17 residues. Germline loops: CDR1 SGHVS, CDR2 FNYEAQ. The ends lost 2 bases at V and 0 bases at J; junction bases unmatched: 9. Sequenced material: PBMCs. The TCR sequence derives from a woman between 35 and 50 years old in good health and CMV-seropositive. The V and J genes are TRBV7-6 and TRBJ2-7; TRBD1 matches 8 bases. The CDR3 loop reads CASSLRAGGQDSYEQYF. CDR3 DNA sequence: TGTGCCAGCAGCTTAAGGGCCGGGGGACAGGACTCCTACGAGCAGTACTTC.